The present T cell receptor (beta chain) was sequenced within a study of blood T cells in healthy people across ages. A second 7 to 11 cycle PCR used barcoded and J-beta primers. A minimum of 2.5 million CDR3-containing paired-end reads was obtained for each sample. MiXCR was run by TCRdb on the 5' RACE reads, yielding one entry per CDR3 protein. The sample gives around 900,000 distinct CDR3 sequences, roughly half of which show up once; about a fifth is in the top ten. The junction had 2 bases not matched to a gene; V was cut back by 0 bases and J by 0 bases. CDR3 length: 14 residues. Looked up from germline, CDR1 is DFQATT and CDR2 is SNEGSKA (reference sequence).

V usage is TRBV20-1 and J usage is TRBJ2-7, with 7 positions matching TRBD2. This clonotype was sampled from an older woman in good health. Input material: blood. This CDR3 reads CSAREAGASYEQYF. The CDR3, as DNA: TGCAGTGCTAGAGAGGCGGGAGCCTCCTACGAGCAGTACTTC.